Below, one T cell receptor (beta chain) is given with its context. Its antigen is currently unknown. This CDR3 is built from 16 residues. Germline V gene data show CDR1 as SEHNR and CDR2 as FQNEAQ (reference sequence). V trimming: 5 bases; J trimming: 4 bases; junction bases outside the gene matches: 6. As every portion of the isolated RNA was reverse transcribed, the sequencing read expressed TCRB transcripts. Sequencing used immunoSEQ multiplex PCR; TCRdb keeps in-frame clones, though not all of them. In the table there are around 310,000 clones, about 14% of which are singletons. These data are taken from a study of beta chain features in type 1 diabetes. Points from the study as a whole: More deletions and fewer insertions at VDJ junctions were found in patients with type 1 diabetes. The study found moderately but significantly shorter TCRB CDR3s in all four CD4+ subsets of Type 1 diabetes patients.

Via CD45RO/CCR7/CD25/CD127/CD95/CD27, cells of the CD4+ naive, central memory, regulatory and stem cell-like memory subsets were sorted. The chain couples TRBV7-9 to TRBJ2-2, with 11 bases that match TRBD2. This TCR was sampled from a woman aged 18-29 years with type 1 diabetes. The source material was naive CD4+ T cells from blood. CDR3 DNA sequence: TGTGCCAGCAGCACCGGGACTAGCGGAGGCACCGGGGAGCTGTTTTTT. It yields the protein CASSTGTSGGTGELFF.